Listed below are T cell receptor beta chains from one sample, sequenced in a study of early T cells in non-severe SARS-CoV-2 infection. TCRdb redid the calling of the 5' RACE reads with MiXCR, one entry per CDR3 protein. The sample has tens of thousands of distinct CDR3 sequences, over 5% seen once. The sequenced sample consisted of whole blood. The receptors were sampled from an adult who was a healthcare worker with PCR-confirmed SARS-CoV-2 infection or an uninfected control (not recorded which). The CDR3 runs from the conserved cysteine through the conserved F or W. D genes are given only for firm matches. A clone size is listed for some rows: how often the clone was seen (once, few, many), or a class if it is expanded.

CDR3 protein,CDR3 DNA,J gene,clone size,V gene,D gene
CSARGQGAADTQYF,TGCAGTGCTAGAGGACAGGGGGCGGCAGATACGCAGTATTTT,TRBJ2-3,many,TRBV20-1,TRBD1
CASSYGLAGAGELFF,TGTGCCAGCAGCTACGGACTAGCGGGGGCCGGGGAGCTGTTTTTT,TRBJ2-2,many,TRBV13,TRBD2
CAISESYRGETDTQYF,TGTGCCATCAGTGAGTCGTACAGGGGGGAAACAGATACGCAGTATTTT,TRBJ2-3,many,TRBV10-3,TRBD1
CAWSTGRTEAFF,TGTGCCTGGAGTACAGGTAGGACTGAAGCTTTCTTT,TRBJ1-1,few,TRBV30,.
CASSPTGTNTGELFF,TGTGCCAGCAGCCCGACAGGGACGAACACCGGGGAGCTGTTTTTT,TRBJ2-2,.,TRBV6-6,TRBD1
CASSPMGREPQETQYF,TGTGCCAGCAGCCCCATGGGAAGGGAACCCCAAGAGACCCAGTACTTC,TRBJ2-5,.,TRBV7-2,.
CASVTSDGLGYGYTF,TGTGCCAGCGTCACCTCGGACGGCCTTGGCTATGGCTACACCTTC,TRBJ1-2,few,TRBV7-3,.
CAISHRGGDTQYF,TGTGCCATCAGCCACAGGGGTGGAGATACGCAGTATTTT,TRBJ2-3,many,TRBV10-3,TRBD1
CASSSRGGSPLHF,TGTGCCAGCAGCTCCAGGGGTGGTTCACCCCTCCACTTT,TRBJ1-6,many,TRBV7-8,.
CASSLLRYDLNTEAFF,TGTGCCAGCAGCTTGCTCAGATACGACCTGAACACTGAAGCTTTCTTT,TRBJ1-1,few,TRBV7-9,.
CAWSVLFTDTQYF,TGTGCCTGGAGTGTCCTTTTCACAGATACGCAGTATTTT,TRBJ2-3,few,TRBV30,.
CASSHPTGVDGYTF,TGCGCCAGCAGCCATCCGACAGGGGTCGATGGCTACACCTTC,TRBJ1-2,many,TRBV5-1,TRBD1
CASRRQGPETEAFF,TGTGCCAGCCGTCGGCAGGGGCCGGAGACTGAAGCTTTCTTT,TRBJ1-1,many,TRBV27,.
CASSLQNPALPIPEQYF,TGTGCCAGCAGCTTACAGAACCCCGCCCTACCGATCCCCGAGCAGTACTTC,TRBJ2-7,few,TRBV7-9,.
CASGGGTQYF,TGCGCCAGTGGGGGGGGTACGCAGTATTTT,TRBJ2-3,many,TRBV10-1,TRBD2
CASSPWTSGDTQYF,TGTGCCAGCAGTCCATGGACTAGCGGGGATACGCAGTATTTT,TRBJ2-3,many,TRBV28,TRBD2
CASSHIEGDYGYTF,TGTGCCAGCAGCCATATAGAAGGAGACTATGGCTACACCTTC,TRBJ1-2,many,TRBV14,.
CASSSPGLNTGELFF,TGTGCCAGCAGTTCCCCGGGACTTAACACCGGGGAGCTGTTTTTT,TRBJ2-2,.,TRBV6-5,.
CAMARGRNTEAFF,TGTGCCATGGCCCGGGGGCGGAACACTGAAGCTTTCTTT,TRBJ1-1,many,TRBV6-2/TRBV6-3,.
CASSPETGTGDSTF,TGTGCCAGCAGCCCCGAGACCGGGACAGGTGACAGCACCTTC,TRBJ1-2,.,TRBV9,TRBD1
CSARDLGGRGVYEQYF,TGCAGTGCTAGAGATCTGGGAGGCAGAGGGGTTTACGAGCAGTACTTC,TRBJ2-7,few,TRBV20-1,.
CASSLFGGSHSPLHF,TGTGCCAGCAGCTTATTCGGGGGGTCCCATTCACCCCTCCACTTT,TRBJ1-6,few,TRBV13,.
CASSPRDRGLTDTQYF,TGTGCCAGCAGCCCCCGGGACAGGGGGCTCACAGATACGCAGTATTTT,TRBJ2-3,.,TRBV7-9,TRBD1
CASSEVGGGASGGELFF,TGTGCCAGCAGTGAAGTTGGCGGAGGGGCTAGCGGCGGGGAGCTGTTTTTT,TRBJ2-2,.,TRBV6-1,TRBD2
CASSVGQHNEQFF,TGTGCCAGCAGCGTGGGGCAGCACAATGAGCAGTTCTTC,TRBJ2-1,few,TRBV9,.
CASSLGLAEPNTGELFF,TGTGCCAGCAGCCTCGGACTAGCGGAACCGAACACCGGGGAGCTGTTTTTT,TRBJ2-2,few,TRBV6-1,TRBD2
CASSRLGAREKLFF,TGTGCCAGCAGTCGTTTGGGAGCCAGGGAAAAACTGTTTTTT,TRBJ1-4,few,TRBV25-1,.
CASSLGGGYEQYF,TGTGCCAGCAGTTTAGGAGGGGGGTACGAGCAGTACTTC,TRBJ2-7,many,TRBV28,.
CASSASRTSGGSTDTQYF,TGTGCCAGCAGCGCCTCCCGTACTAGCGGGGGCAGCACAGATACGCAGTATTTT,TRBJ2-3,many,TRBV27,TRBD2
CASSLAGIINYGYTF,TGTGCCAGCAGCTTGGCTGGGATCATAAACTATGGCTACACCTTC,TRBJ1-2,few,TRBV5-4,.
CAIRAGNYEQYF,TGTGCCATCAGGGCCGGCAACTACGAGCAGTACTTC,TRBJ2-7,once,TRBV10-3,.
CASFPGQGVRSNQPQHF,TGTGCCAGCTTTCCGGGACAGGGGGTTAGGAGCAATCAGCCCCAGCATTTT,TRBJ1-5,many,TRBV6-2/TRBV6-3,TRBD1
CAWSLTRTRLKTQYF,TGTGCCTGGAGTCTTACCCGGACTAGGCTGAAGACCCAGTACTTC,TRBJ2-5,few,TRBV30,TRBD2
CASSVGHSNQPQHF,TGTGCCAGCAGCGTAGGGCACAGCAATCAGCCCCAGCATTTT,TRBJ1-5,many,TRBV9,.
CASSPGQGNTGELFF,TGTGCCAGCAGTCCGGGACAGGGGAACACCGGGGAGCTGTTTTTT,TRBJ2-2,many,TRBV2,TRBD1
CASTWASNSPLHF,TGTGCCAGCACCTGGGCAAGTAATTCACCCCTCCACTTT,TRBJ1-6,many,TRBV28,.
CSATGDNEQFF,TGCAGTGCTACCGGGGACAATGAGCAGTTCTTC,TRBJ2-1,many,TRBV20-1,.
CASSLGPSKETQYF,TGTGCCAGCAGCTTGGGGCCGTCAAAAGAGACCCAGTACTTC,TRBJ2-5,few,TRBV12-3/TRBV12-4,.
CASSEVRGGDYGYTF,TGTGCCAGCAGTGAAGTGAGAGGGGGAGACTATGGCTACACCTTC,TRBJ1-2,.,TRBV2,.
CSAIDRGRRVEEKLFF,TGCAGTGCCATCGACAGGGGGCGACGGGTTGAGGAAAAACTGTTTTTT,TRBJ1-4,many,TRBV20-1,TRBD1
CASSPRGQSGSYGYTF,TGTGCCAGCAGCCCTAGGGGGCAATCAGGGTCCTATGGCTACACCTTC,TRBJ1-2,many,TRBV9,TRBD1
CSAGGYQETQYF,TGCAGCGCCGGGGGGTACCAAGAGACCCAGTACTTC,TRBJ2-5,many,TRBV29-1,TRBD2
CASSLQRPSSYNSPLHF,TGTGCCAGCAGCCTTCAACGGCCGAGCTCCTATAATTCACCCCTCCACTTT,TRBJ1-6,.,TRBV3-1,.
CASSLEADHEKLFF,TGTGCCAGCAGCTTGGAGGCAGATCATGAAAAACTGTTTTTT,TRBJ1-4,few,TRBV5-5,.
CSARTRGGYEQYF,TGCAGTGCTCGGACTAGGGGAGGGTACGAGCAGTACTTC,TRBJ2-7,.,TRBV20-1,TRBD2
CASSQGTSKVETQYF,TGCGCCAGCAGCCAGGGCACTAGTAAGGTGGAGACCCAGTACTTC,TRBJ2-5,.,TRBV4-3,.
CASSSGGGYGYTF,TGTGCCAGCAGCTCAGGGGGCGGCTATGGCTACACCTTC,TRBJ1-2,many,TRBV6-6,TRBD1
CSAQGAPNEKLFF,TGCAGCGCCCAGGGGGCCCCTAATGAAAAACTGTTTTTT,TRBJ1-4,many,TRBV29-1,TRBD1
CASSYSWDSGTSGDTQYF,TGTGCCAGCAGTTACTCCTGGGACAGTGGAACTAGTGGGGATACGCAGTATTTT,TRBJ2-3,many,TRBV2,TRBD1
CASSRTGTGSDNSPLHF,TGTGCCAGTAGTCGAACCGGGACAGGTTCAGATAATTCACCCCTCCACTTT,TRBJ1-6,.,TRBV19,TRBD1
CASSWDPEGSPLHF,TGTGCCAGCAGTTGGGATCCCGAGGGTTCACCCCTCCACTTT,TRBJ1-6,.,TRBV6-6,.
CASSFFRGRARTPGSCFF,.,TRBJ2-2,.,TRBV12-1,.
CATSLGGPNQPQHF,TGTGCCACCTCCCTGGGCGGACCCAATCAGCCCCAGCATTTT,TRBJ1-5,few,TRBV7-8,.